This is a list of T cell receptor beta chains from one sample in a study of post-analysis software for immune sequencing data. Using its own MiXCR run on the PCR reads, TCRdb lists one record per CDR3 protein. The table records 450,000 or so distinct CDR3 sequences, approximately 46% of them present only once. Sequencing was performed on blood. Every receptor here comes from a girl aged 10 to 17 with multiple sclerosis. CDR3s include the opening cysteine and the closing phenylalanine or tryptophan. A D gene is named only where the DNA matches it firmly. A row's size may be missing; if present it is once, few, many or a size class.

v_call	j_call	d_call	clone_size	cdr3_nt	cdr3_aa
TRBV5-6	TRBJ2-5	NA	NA	TGTGCCAGCAACTTGGGACGGCAAGAGACCCAGTACTTC	CASNLGRQETQYF
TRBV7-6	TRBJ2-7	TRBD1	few	TGTGCCAGCAGCTTAGACCGGGACAGGGGACACGAGCAGTACTTC	CASSLDRDRGHEQYF
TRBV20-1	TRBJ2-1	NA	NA	TGCAGTGCTCCGGGGGCTCTAGCGGCATACAATGAGCAGTTCTTC	CSAPGALAAYNEQFF
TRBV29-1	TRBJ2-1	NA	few	TGCAGCGTGGAACAGATTAATGAGCAGTTCTTC	CSVEQINEQFF
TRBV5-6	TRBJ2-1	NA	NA	TGTGCCAGCAGCTGGACGCGTGTAGCGAACAATGAGCAGTTCTTC	CASSWTRVANNEQFF
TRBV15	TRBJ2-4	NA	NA	TGTGCCACCAGGAACGTTTCCAAAAACATTCAGTACTTC	CATRNVSKNIQYF
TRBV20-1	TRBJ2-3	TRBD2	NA	TGCAGTGCTAGGGATAGCGGGGGCACAGATACGCAGTATTTT	CSARDSGGTDTQYF
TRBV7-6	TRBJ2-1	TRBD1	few	TGTGCCAGCAGCAAGATACCGGGACAGGGTTCCGATGAGCAGTTCTTC	CASSKIPGQGSDEQFF
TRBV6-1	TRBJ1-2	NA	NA	TGTGCCAGCAGTGAAAGTGGACGAGGGGATGGCTACACCTTC	CASSESGRGDGYTF
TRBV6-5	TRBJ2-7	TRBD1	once	TGTGCCGGCAGTCAACGGGACAGCTCCTACGGGCAGTACTTC	CAGSQRDSSYGQYF
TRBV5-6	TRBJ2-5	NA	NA	TGTGCCAGCAGTTACCTTTCTGGAGGGGAGACCCAGTACTTC	CASSYLSGGETQYF
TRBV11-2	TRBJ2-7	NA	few	TGTGCCAGCAGCCCGGACTCGGCCTCCTACGAGCAGTACTTC	CASSPDSASYEQYF
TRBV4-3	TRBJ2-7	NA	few	TGCGCCAGCAGCCAAGACCGGGAACAGGGACGGACTGGCATGTACGAGCAGTACTTC	CASSQDREQGRTGMYEQYF
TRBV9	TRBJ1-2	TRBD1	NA	TGTGCCAGCAGCGTTTCGCCACCTGGGCCGGGACAGGGCTATCTCTCCTATGGCTACACCTTC	CASSVSPPGPGQGYLSYGYTF
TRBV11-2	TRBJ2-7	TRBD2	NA	TGTGCCAGCAGCCGGACTAGCGGGAGCTTGACCTACGAGCAGTACTTC	CASSRTSGSLTYEQYF
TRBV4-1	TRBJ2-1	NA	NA	TGCGCCAGCAGCCCTCTAGTGGATCTTGAGCAGTTCTTC	CASSPLVDLEQFF
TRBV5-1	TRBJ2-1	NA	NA	TGCGCCAGCAGCTTGAGGGTAGCGCGAAGTTCATCCTACAATGAGCAGTTCTTC	CASSLRVARSSSYNEQFF
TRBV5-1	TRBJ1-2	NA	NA	TGCGCCAGCAGCTCCCACGGGGCGCCTGGCTATGGCTACACCTTC	CASSSHGAPGYGYTF
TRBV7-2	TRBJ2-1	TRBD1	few	TGTGCCAGCAGCTTAGGCGGGGACAGGAGGAATGAGCAGTTCTTC	CASSLGGDRRNEQFF
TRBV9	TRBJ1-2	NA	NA	TGTGCCAGCAGCGTATCCCCCCGCGCCTATGGCTACACCTTC	CASSVSPRAYGYTF
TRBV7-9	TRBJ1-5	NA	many	TGTGCCAGCAGCCTCGGATTCAATCAGCCCCAGCATTTT	CASSLGFNQPQHF
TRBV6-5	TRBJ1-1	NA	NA	TGTGCCAGCAGGACGGGTGTCACTGAAGCTTTCTTT	CASRTGVTEAFF
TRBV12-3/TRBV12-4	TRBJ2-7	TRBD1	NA	TGTGCCAGCAGTCAGGGACAGGGTCTCGAGTACTTC	CASSQGQGLEYF
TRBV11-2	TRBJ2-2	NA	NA	TGTGCCAGCAGCTTAGATGGGGGGAAGAACACCGGGGAGCTGTTTTTT	CASSLDGGKNTGELFF
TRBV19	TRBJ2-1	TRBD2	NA	TGTGCCAGTAGTGTTTTAGCGGGAGTCTCTTACAATGAGCAGTTCTTC	CASSVLAGVSYNEQFF
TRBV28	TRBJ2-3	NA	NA	TGTGCCAGCCAGACCGACACCAGCACAGATACGCAGTATTTT	CASQTDTSTDTQYF